This T cell receptor beta chain was recorded in a study of T cell responses to AZD1222 COVID-19 vaccine. Concerning this clone itself: Its antigen is not known.

The study, taken as a whole, reports: Clonal diversity was possibly underestimated; the donors were predominantly white British and more often female. With two AZD1222 doses given, Spike-specific TCR breadth and depth both rose. Repertoires in all cases were sampled only once the peak T cell response had passed.

Germline V lookup: CDR1 LNHNV, CDR2 YYDKDF (reference sequence). The ends lost 2 bases at V and 3 bases at J; junction bases unmatched: 3. The CDR3 loop spans 15 amino acids. Pooling covered second doses at about 4 or about 12 weeks. Here immunoSEQ multiplex PCR was the method, and the copy in TCRdb shows in-frame clones only, minus some. There are about 93,000 clones in the sample; 80% to 90% occur only once, and about 2.5% lies in the top ten. The chain has TRBV15 and TRBJ2-2; the match to TRBD1 covers 7 bases. Sequencing was performed on peripheral blood, taken 28 days after the second AZD1222 dose. This receptor was identified in an adult who received the AZD1222 COVID-19 vaccine. CDR3 amino acids: CATSRTGTDTGELFF. DNA of the CDR3: TGTGCCACCAGCAGAACCGGGACAGACACCGGGGAGCTGTTTTTT.